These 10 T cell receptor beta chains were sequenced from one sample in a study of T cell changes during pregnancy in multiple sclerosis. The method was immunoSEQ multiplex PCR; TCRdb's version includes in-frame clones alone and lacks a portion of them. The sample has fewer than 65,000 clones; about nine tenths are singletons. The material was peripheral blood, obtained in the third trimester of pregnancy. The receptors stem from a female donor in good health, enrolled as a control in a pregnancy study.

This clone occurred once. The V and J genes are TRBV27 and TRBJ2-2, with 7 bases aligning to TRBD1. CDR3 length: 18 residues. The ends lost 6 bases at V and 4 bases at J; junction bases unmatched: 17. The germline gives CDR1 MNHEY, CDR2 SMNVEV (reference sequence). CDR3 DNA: TGTGCCAGCAGGGGGACAGCAGATAAGCATTCCGGCACCGGGGAGCTGTTTTTT. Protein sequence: CASRGTADKHSGTGELFF.

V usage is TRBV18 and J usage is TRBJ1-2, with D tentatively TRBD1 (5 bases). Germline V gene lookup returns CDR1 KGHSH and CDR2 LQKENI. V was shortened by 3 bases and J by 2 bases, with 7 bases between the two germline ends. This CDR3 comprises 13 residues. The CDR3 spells CASSPPGNYGYTF. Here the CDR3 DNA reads TGTGCCAGCTCACCGCCAGGGAACTATGGCTACACCTTC.

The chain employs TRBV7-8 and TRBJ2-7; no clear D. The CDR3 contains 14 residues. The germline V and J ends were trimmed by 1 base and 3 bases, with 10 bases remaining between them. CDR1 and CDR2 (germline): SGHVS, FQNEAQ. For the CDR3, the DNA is TGTGCCAGCAGCTTAGTAGCCCTGGGCTACGAGCAGTACTTC. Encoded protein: CASSLVALGYEQYF.

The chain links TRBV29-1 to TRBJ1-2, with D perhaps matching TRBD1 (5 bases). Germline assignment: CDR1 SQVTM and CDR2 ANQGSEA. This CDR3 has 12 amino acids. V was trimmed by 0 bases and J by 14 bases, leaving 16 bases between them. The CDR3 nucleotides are TGCAGCGTTGAAGATCAGGGTAAAGGGTTGACCTTC. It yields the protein CSVEDQGKGLTF.

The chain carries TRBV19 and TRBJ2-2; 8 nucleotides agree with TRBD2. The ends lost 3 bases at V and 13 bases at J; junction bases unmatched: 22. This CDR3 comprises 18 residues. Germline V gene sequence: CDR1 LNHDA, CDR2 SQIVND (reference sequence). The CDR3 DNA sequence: TGTGCCAGTAGTATGTCGGCGAGCGGGAGTAAGGTATACGACTTGCTGTTTTTT. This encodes CASSMSASGSKVYDLLFF.

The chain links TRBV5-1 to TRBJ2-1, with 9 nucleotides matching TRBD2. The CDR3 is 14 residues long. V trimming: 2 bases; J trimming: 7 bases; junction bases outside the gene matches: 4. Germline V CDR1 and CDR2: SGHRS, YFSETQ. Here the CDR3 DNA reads TGCGCCAGCAGCTTCAGCGGGGGGTCGAATGAGCAGTTCTTC. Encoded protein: CASSFSGGSNEQFF.

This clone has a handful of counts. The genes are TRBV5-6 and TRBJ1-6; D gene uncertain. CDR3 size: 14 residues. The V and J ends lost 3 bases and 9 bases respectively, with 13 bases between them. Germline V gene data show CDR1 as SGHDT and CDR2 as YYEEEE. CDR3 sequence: CASSYRAAGSPLHF. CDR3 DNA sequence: TGTGCCAGCAGCTACCGGGCCGCGGGTTCACCCCTCCACTTT. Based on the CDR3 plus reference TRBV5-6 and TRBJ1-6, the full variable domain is DAGVTQSPTHLIKTRGQQVTLRCSPKSGHDTVSWYQQALGQGPQFIFQYYEEEERQRGNFPDRFSGHQFPNYSSELNVNALLLGDSALYLCASSYRAAGSPLHFGNGTRLTVT.

For the CDR3, the DNA is TGCGCCAGCAGCACGGGACTAGCGGGAGTGGAGTCAAATGAGCAGTTCTTC. It translates to CASSTGLAGVESNEQFF. The chain recombines TRBV5-1 with TRBJ2-1; 14 bases are shared with TRBD2. The CDR3 length is 17 residues. Germline V gene lookup returns CDR1 SGHRS and CDR2 YFSETQ. Unmatched junction bases numbered 10, after V lost 4 bases and J lost 7 bases.

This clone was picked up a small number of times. CDR3 loop: CASGQELTNYGYTF. CDR3 DNA sequence: TGTGCCAGCGGTCAGGAACTTACTAACTATGGCTACACCTTC. The gene calls are TRBV5-4 and TRBJ1-2; the D is unclear. The germline V gene has CDR1 SGHNT and CDR2 YYREEE (reference sequence). The germline V and J ends were trimmed by 7 bases and 0 bases, with 13 bases remaining between them. This CDR3 has 14 amino acids.

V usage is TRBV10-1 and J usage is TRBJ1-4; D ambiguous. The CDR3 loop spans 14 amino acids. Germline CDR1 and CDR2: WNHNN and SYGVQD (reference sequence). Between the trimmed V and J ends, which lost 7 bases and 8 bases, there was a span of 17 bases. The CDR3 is CASITRASGEKLFF. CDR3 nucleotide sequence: TGCGCCAGCATCACTCGGGCTTCGGGGGAAAAACTGTTTTTT.